This TCR beta chain derives from a study of CD8 T cells in ankylosing spondylitis. TCRdb processed the 5' RACE reads anew with MiXCR; each CDR3 protein has one entry. The sample lists around 150,000 distinct CDR3 sequences, roughly 18% occurring once. Many counts were recorded for this clonotype. Its antigen is unknown. The V and J ends lost 5 bases and 5 bases, in that order; junction bases with no gene match: 5. The germline gives CDR1 SGHAT, CDR2 FQDESV (reference sequence). This CDR3 is built from 15 residues. Study-level results: There was reportedly significant enrichment of clones that were disease-linked in matched ankylosing spondylitis synovial fluid.

The J gene is TRBJ2-1, the V gene TRBV11-1, with TRBD2 matching over 11 bases. The sequence came from a male donor with ankylosing spondylitis or in good health (not recorded which). The sequencing input was blood, either unsorted or a sorted T cell fraction (not recorded which). In nucleotides, the CDR3 is TGTGCCAGCAGCCAGTGGGGACTAGCGGACAATGAGCAGTTCTTC. This codes for CASSQWGLADNEQFF.